One and the same sample provided the 27 T cell receptor beta chains below, sequenced in a study of blood T cells in healthy people across ages. PCR was performed a second time for about 7 to 11 cycles using a sample-barcoded 5' primer and a J-beta primer mix. TCRdb analysed the 5' RACE reads with MiXCR anew, one entry per CDR3 protein. The table shows over 450,000 distinct CDR3 sequences, with around 24% occurring only once. This same sample was also part of a study on T cells of mothers and their children.

Sequencing was carried out using blood. These receptors all stem from a boy between 10 and 17 years old in good health.

This rearrangement joins TRBV29-1 to TRBJ2-7; 10 nucleotides agree with TRBD2. V lost 5 bases to trimming and J lost 5 bases; unmatched junction nucleotides: 6. Germline V gene lookup returns CDR1 SQVTM and CDR2 ANQGSEA. The CDR3 has 13 residues. For the CDR3, the DNA is TGCAGCGTTCTAGCGGGAGCGGTAGACGAGCAGTACTTC. Protein product: CSVLAGAVDEQYF.

This clonotype has more than one count but fewer than ten. The CDR3 nucleotides are TGTGCCAGCAGCGTAGCTCAGGGGGCTTACGAGCAGTACTTC. Amino acids: CASSVAQGAYEQYF. This rearrangement joins TRBV9 to TRBJ2-7, with TRBD1 identical over 8 bases. The V and J ends lost 0 bases and 4 bases, in that order; junction bases with no gene match: 3. The CDR3 is made up of 14 amino acids. Germline-derived CDR1 and CDR2 are SGDLS and YYNGEE.

In its sample, this clonotype was seen a few times. The genes are TRBV6-1 and TRBJ1-4, with D unclear. This CDR3 contains 14 residues. V lost 4 bases, J lost 3 bases, and 9 bases lay in between. Germline-derived CDR1 and CDR2 are MNHNS and SASEGT. CDR3 amino acids: CASSGWRANEKLFF. As DNA, the CDR3 is TGTGCCAGCAGTGGGTGGAGAGCTAATGAAAAACTGTTTTTT.

This clonotype was found a few times. The chain employs TRBV25-1 and TRBJ2-5; TRBD1 is a possible D gene (6 bases). CDR3 length: 16 amino acids. Trimming stripped 3 bases from V and 3 bases from J, with 17 bases between. Germline-derived CDR1 and CDR2 are MGHDK and SYGVNS. The CDR3 is CASSDPLQGLEETQYF. Written as DNA, the CDR3 is TGTGCCAGCAGTGATCCCCTACAGGGTCTAGAAGAGACCCAGTACTTC.

The chain is built from TRBV5-6 and TRBJ1-3, with D perhaps matching TRBD1 (5 bases). The germline V gene has CDR1 SGHDT and CDR2 YYEEEE. Between the trimmed V and J ends, which lost 3 bases and 0 bases, there was a span of 10 bases. The CDR3 runs to 15 residues. The DNA of the CDR3 is TGTGCCAGCAGCTGGGACGCAGCCTCTGGAAACACCATATATTTT. Encoded protein: CASSWDAASGNTIYF. The whole variable domain, remainder taken from reference TRBV5-6 and TRBJ1-3, is DAGVTQSPTHLIKTRGQQVTLRCSPKSGHDTVSWYQQALGQGPQFIFQYYEEEERQRGNFPDRFSGHQFPNYSSELNVNALLLGDSALYLCASSWDAASGNTIYFGEGSWLTVV.

At least ten counts were recorded for this clonotype. V usage is TRBV7-9 and J usage is TRBJ2-7; D is undetermined. This CDR3 is 12 amino acids long. Germline-derived CDR1 and CDR2 are SEHNR and FQNEAQ (reference sequence). V gave up 8 bases and J gave up 1 base, with 9 bases separating them. The CDR3: CASGGRSYEQYF. In DNA, the CDR3 is TGTGCCAGCGGTGGCCGGTCCTACGAGCAGTACTTC.

This chain connects TRBV7-4 to TRBJ1-4; no reliable D call. This CDR3 has 15 residues. Per germline, CDR1 SGHVT and CDR2 SQSDAQ. Trimming removed 5 bases from V and 5 bases from J, with 15 bases in between. The CDR3 region has the DNA TGTGCCAGCAGCCCCCGCCCCCGGGCGAATGAAAAACTGTTTTTT. This codes for CASSPRPRANEKLFF.

In its sample, this clonotype was seen a few times. Sequence at one end of the junction differs from germline and may be a read error. J is TRBJ2-1 and V is TRBV20-1, with no clear D. Germline V lookup: CDR1 DFQATT, CDR2 SNEGSKA (reference sequence). The CDR3 is 12 residues long. In nucleotides, the CDR3 is TGCAGTGCTACCACAGTTGACAATGAGCGGTTCTTC. It translates to CSATTVDNERFF.

The chain uses TRBV5-1 and TRBJ2-7; unclear D gene. The CDR3 runs to 13 residues. Germline V gene lookup returns CDR1 SGHRS and CDR2 YFSETQ. Between the trimmed V and J ends, which lost 0 bases and 6 bases, there was a span of 10 bases. The CDR3 sequence: CASSLAGSSEQYF. For the CDR3, the DNA is TGCGCCAGCAGCTTGGCCGGAAGTTCCGAGCAGTACTTC.

This sequence joins TRBV27 and TRBJ2-1; 8 positions match TRBD2. This CDR3 spans 15 amino acids. Germline lookup yields CDR1 MNHEY and CDR2 SMNVEV (reference sequence). V lost 4 bases and J lost 2; bases outside the gene matches: 4. CDR3 nucleotide sequence: TGTGCCAGCAGTTACGGGACTAGGGCCTACAATGAGCAGTTCTTC. As protein: CASSYGTRAYNEQFF.

This clonotype was observed at least ten times. V usage is TRBV11-1 and J usage is TRBJ1-2, with D unresolved. V was trimmed by 5 bases and J by 0 bases, leaving 13 bases between them. This CDR3 is built from 15 residues. Germline CDR1 is SGHAT and CDR2 is FQDESV (reference sequence). CDR3 loop: CASSRGAQSNYGYTF. DNA for the CDR3: TGTGCCAGCAGCCGAGGTGCACAGTCTAACTATGGCTACACCTTC.

This clonotype was seen more than once but under ten times. The chain couples TRBV20-1 to TRBJ2-5; 8 bases are a match to TRBD1. The ends lost 0 bases at V and 5 bases at J; junction bases unmatched: 8. This CDR3 contains 15 residues. Germline V gives CDR1 DFQATT, CDR2 SNEGSKA (reference sequence). The chain's CDR3 is CSARDLQGVRETQYF. Written as DNA, the CDR3 is TGCAGTGCTAGAGATTTACAGGGGGTCCGGGAGACCCAGTACTTC.

J is TRBJ1-2 and V is TRBV12-3 or TRBV12-4, with TRBD1 identical over 7 bases. The junction had 5 bases not matched to a gene; V was cut back by 7 bases and J by 3 bases. The CDR3 extends over 13 amino acids. The DNA for the CDR3 is TGTGCCAGCACCCGGGACAGCGACTATGGCTACACCTTC. As protein: CASTRDSDYGYTF.

This clonotype showed up just a few times. The rearrangement joins TRBV29-1 to TRBJ2-1; TRBD2 matches at 10 bases. Germline V gene lookup returns CDR1 SQVTM and CDR2 ANQGSEA. The CDR3 is 19 amino acids. V lost 6 bases to trimming and J lost 1 base; unmatched junction nucleotides: 18. This CDR3 reads CSVPLGVYLAGASYNEQFF. CDR3 DNA: TGCAGCGTACCGTTAGGGGTATACCTAGCGGGAGCGTCCTACAATGAGCAGTTCTTC.

There are a few counts of this clonotype. This chain joins TRBV4-1 and TRBJ2-1; D is tentatively TRBD1 or TRBD2 (7 bases each). CDR1 and CDR2 (germline): MGHRA, YSYEKL. V shed 6 bases and J shed 3 bases, with 15 bases lying between them. The CDR3 runs to 15 residues. In nucleotides, the CDR3 is TGCGCCAGCAGTCAAACAGGGGAGGGCTACAATGAGCAGTTCTTC. This sequence encodes CASSQTGEGYNEQFF.

This clonotype was picked up one time. J is TRBJ1-1 and V is TRBV5-1, with D uncertain. CDR1 and CDR2 (germline): SGHRS, YFSETQ. Trimming left V 0 bases short and J 6 bases short, with 9 bases between. This CDR3 region has 13 residues. CDR3 region: CASSLEVSPEAFF. DNA for the CDR3: TGCGCCAGCAGCTTGGAAGTATCTCCTGAAGCTTTCTTT.

V is TRBV7-9 and J is TRBJ2-7, with 7 bases fitting TRBD1. Germline assignment: CDR1 SEHNR and CDR2 FQNEAQ (reference sequence). This CDR3 is built from 15 residues. The ends lost 5 bases at V and 2 bases at J; junction bases unmatched: 9. In DNA, the CDR3 is TGTGCCAGCAGCGCGATCCCGGGACAGACCTACGAGCAGTACTTC. Translation gives CASSAIPGQTYEQYF.

This clonotype was seen a few times. One junction end does not reproduce the germline sequence, and a read error may be involved. CDR3 sequence reads: CTSSTTGDTQYF. CDR3 in DNA: TGCACCAGCAGCACCACAGGGGATACGCAGTATTTT. The chain couples TRBV5-1 to TRBJ2-3, with D tentatively TRBD1 (6 bases). CDR1 and CDR2 (germline): SGHRS, YFSETQ. The CDR3 consists of 12 residues.

The table lists this clonotype with a few counts. CDR3 protein: CAISEMGSSYNEQFF. Written as DNA, the CDR3 is TGTGCCATCAGTGAGATGGGGAGCTCCTACAATGAGCAGTTCTTC. The chain carries TRBV10-3 and TRBJ2-1; weak D call: TRBD2 (5 bases). The V and J ends lost 2 bases and 0 bases respectively, with 8 bases between them. The germline V gene encodes CDR1 ENHRY and CDR2 SYGVKD. CDR3 size: 15 residues.

The J gene is TRBJ2-1, the V gene TRBV14; maybe TRBD2 (6 bases). Germline CDR1 and CDR2: SGHDN and FVKESK. The CDR3 loop spans 15 amino acids. The V and J ends lost 3 bases and 5 bases respectively, with 14 bases between them. CDR3 amino acids: CASSHRRDLHNEQFF. The CDR3 region has the DNA TGTGCCAGCAGCCACCGGCGGGACTTGCACAATGAGCAGTTCTTC.

This clonotype was seen more than once but under ten times. The rearrangement uses TRBV20-1 and TRBJ2-1; D may be TRBD1 (6 bases). The CDR3 runs to 14 residues. V lost 6 bases, J lost 1 base, and 13 bases lay in between. In germline, CDR1 is DFQATT, CDR2 SNEGSKA (reference sequence). DNA for the CDR3: TGCAGTGCAAGCCCAGACAGGTCCTACAATGAGCAGTTCTTC. As protein: CSASPDRSYNEQFF.

There are a few counts of this clonotype. The chain joins TRBV7-2 to TRBJ1-1, with 7 nucleotides matching TRBD1. This CDR3 comprises 14 residues. The J segment lost 6 bases and the V segment lost 1 base, leaving 5 bases of the junction unmatched. Per the germline V gene, CDR1 is SGHTA and CDR2 is FQGNSA. The DNA of the CDR3 is TGTGCCAGCAGCTTAGGACAGGGAGTCCCTGAAGCTTTCTTT. It translates to CASSLGQGVPEAFF.

This sequence joins TRBV4-1 and TRBJ1-3; D is ambiguous. This CDR3 is 17 amino acids long. CDR1 and CDR2 from the germline V gene are MGHRA and YSYEKL. Trimming removed 1 base from V and 4 bases from J, with 17 bases in between. CDR3 nucleotide sequence: TGCGCCAGCAGCCAAGTAGGACGGGCCGCGGGAGGAAACACCATATATTTT. Its translation is CASSQVGRAAGGNTIYF.

V gene TRBV29-1 combines with J gene TRBJ1-2; no firm D call. V gave up 4 bases and J gave up 3 bases, with 9 bases separating them. This CDR3 is 12 amino acids long. In germline, CDR1 is SQVTM, CDR2 ANQGSEA. The CDR3 DNA reads TGCAGCGTTGTGTTTGGGGACTATGGCTACACCTTC. It translates to CSVVFGDYGYTF.

The chain links TRBV9 to TRBJ1-2; D perhaps matches TRBD1 (5 bases). V was trimmed by 0 bases and J by 8 bases, leaving 17 bases between them. CDR1 is SGDLS and CDR2 is YYNGEE in the germline V gene. The CDR3 runs 15 residues. The CDR3 loop is CASSVEGTAPWGYTF. The CDR3 DNA reads as TGTGCCAGCAGCGTAGAAGGGACCGCACCGTGGGGCTACACCTTC.

The CDR3 is CSARETSSNQPQHF. In nucleotides, the CDR3 is TGCAGTGCTAGAGAGACCAGTAGCAATCAGCCCCAGCATTTT. The V gene is TRBV20-1, the J gene TRBJ1-5; no clear D. CDR1 DFQATT and CDR2 SNEGSKA come from the germline V gene (reference sequence). Trimming left V 0 bases short and J 0 bases short, with 6 bases between. The CDR3 has 14 amino acids.

V gene TRBV27 combines with J gene TRBJ1-2, with D perhaps TRBD1 (5 bases). The length of the CDR3 is 14 residues. V lost 0 bases and J 3 bases, leaving 8 bases between the germline ends. Germline V CDR1 and CDR2: MNHEY, SMNVEV (reference sequence). The CDR3 protein is CASSLSGAYYGYTF. The DNA for the CDR3 is TGTGCCAGCAGTTTATCCGGGGCTTACTATGGCTACACCTTC.